Listed below are T cell receptor beta chains from one sample, sequenced in a study of radiation and T cells in renal cell carcinoma. Method: immunoSEQ multiplex PCR; TCRdb's copy keeps in-frame clones and lacks some. This sample has around 100,000 clones; roughly 82% occur once, and the top ten carry 6% to 9%. The material sequenced was blood, taken from a patient whose treatment included radiotherapy and nephrectomy. The origin of the receptors is a man between 60 and 75 years old with renal cell carcinoma. Each CDR3 is given with its conserved first and last residue. D genes are given only for firm matches. The size field is filled for only some rows; it gives once, few, many or a size class.

D | J | V | size | CDR3 | DNA
. | TRBJ2-7 | TRBV7-9 | . | CASSLAEGAYEQYF | TGTGCCAGCAGCTTAGCGGAGGGGGCCTACGAGCAGTACTTC
. | TRBJ1-4 | TRBV7-2 | . | CASSLGMGAANEKLFF | TGTGCCAGCAGCTTAGGAATGGGAGCGGCTAATGAAAAACTGTTTTTT
. | TRBJ2-3 | TRBV15 | . | CATSRDIRDTQYF | TGTGCCACCAGCAGAGATATTAGAGATACGCAGTATTTT
TRBD2 | TRBJ2-1 | TRBV5-6 | once | CASSLATSGRHEQFF | TGTGCCAGCAGCTTGGCTACTAGCGGGAGACATGAGCAGTTCTTC
. | TRBJ2-7 | TRBV5-5 | . | CASSLGRGWSYEQYF | TGTGCCAGCAGCTTGGGCAGGGGATGGTCCTACGAGCAGTACTTC
TRBD2 | TRBJ2-1 | TRBV6-5 | . | CASRLAGPPYNEQFF | TGTGCCAGCAGGTTAGCGGGACCCCCTTACAATGAGCAGTTCTTC
TRBD1 | TRBJ2-1 | TRBV28 | . | CASSQTGVNEQFF | TGTGCCAGCAGTCAGACAGGGGTAAATGAGCAGTTCTTC
. | TRBJ2-4 | TRBV30 | . | CAWSRGVLTKNIQYF | TGTGCCTGGAGTAGGGGTGTTCTAACCAAAAACATTCAGTACTTC
. | TRBJ2-6 | TRBV18 | once | CASSPPNRGGPGANVLTF | TGTGCCAGCTCACCACCGAACAGGGGAGGACCTGGGGCCAACGTCCTGACTTTC
TRBD2 | TRBJ2-3 | TRBV5-4 | . | CASSSPGLAGDTQYF | TGTGCCAGCAGCTCGCCTGGACTAGCGGGAGATACGCAGTATTTT
. | TRBJ1-1 | TRBV29-1 | . | CSVDAGNPEAFF | TGCAGCGTTGATGCAGGGAACCCTGAAGCTTTCTTT
. | TRBJ2-4 | TRBV4-1 | . | CASSHRSGGNIQYF | TGCGCCAGCAGCCACCGCAGCGGTGGAAACATTCAGTACTTC
. | TRBJ2-7 | TRBV28 | . | CASRRRAAYYEQYF | TGTGCCAGCAGGCGACGAGCGGCCTACTACGAGCAGTACTTC
. | TRBJ1-5 | TRBV28 | . | CASSLPGFNQPQHF | TGTGCCAGCAGTTTACCAGGGTTCAATCAGCCCCAGCATTTT
TRBD2 | TRBJ2-2 | TRBV7-8 | once | CASSPRTQREMIAGELFF | TGTGCCAGCAGCCCGCGGACCCAGCGGGAGATGATAGCCGGGGAGCTGTTTTTT
TRBD1 | TRBJ1-5 | TRBV4-2 | . | CASSLGIQGALGQPQHF | TGTGCCAGCAGCCTTGGCATACAGGGGGCGCTGGGTCAGCCCCAGCATTTT
TRBD2 | TRBJ2-1 | TRBV19 | . | CASSISGTSGSGDEQFF | TGTGCCAGTAGTATATCCGGGACTAGCGGGAGCGGGGATGAGCAGTTCTTC
TRBD1 | TRBJ1-1 | TRBV18 | . | CASSRDRANTEAFF | TGTGCCAGCTCACGGGACAGGGCGAACACTGAAGCTTTCTTT
. | TRBJ2-7 | TRBV15 | . | CATSRDRPEEGEQYF | TGTGCCACCAGCAGAGACCGACCCGAAGAGGGGGAGCAGTACTTC
TRBD2 | TRBJ2-1 | TRBV29-1 | . | CSVEGTGGRDEQFF | TGCAGCGTTGAGGGGACCGGCGGGAGAGATGAGCAGTTCTTC
. | TRBJ2-7 | TRBV5-1 | . | CASSLELAREQYF | TGCGCCAGCAGCTTAGAACTAGCAAGAGAGCAGTACTTC
. | TRBJ1-5 | TRBV19 | . | CASKVQGLSNQPQHF | TGTGCCAGTAAAGTTCAGGGGCTTTCCAATCAGCCCCAGCATTTT
. | TRBJ2-1 | TRBV4-2 | . | CASTLGGANEQFF | TGTGCCAGCACCCTAGGGGGGGCAAATGAGCAGTTCTTC
. | TRBJ1-2 | TRBV27 | once | CASSFKGSGYGYTF | TGTGCCAGCAGTTTTAAGGGCTCAGGCTATGGCTACACCTTC
. | TRBJ1-1 | TRBV19 | . | CASSLGQMNTEAFF | TGTGCCAGTAGTCTAGGACAGATGAACACTGAAGCTTTCTTT
TRBD2 | TRBJ2-1 | TRBV7-2 | . | CASSARGSGGGQFF | TGTGCCAGCAGCGCCCGGGGCAGCGGGGGTGGGCAGTTCTTC
TRBD1 | TRBJ2-3 | TRBV11-2 | . | CASSTGTGSTDTQYF | TGTGCCAGCAGCACCGGGACAGGTAGTACAGATACGCAGTATTTT
TRBD1 | TRBJ1-1 | TRBV18 | . | CASSDRENTEAFF | TGTGCCAGCTCAGACAGGGAGAACACTGAAGCTTTCTTT